Below, 20 T cell receptor beta chains from the same sample are listed, as sequenced in a study of T-cell reconstitution after alpha-beta-depleted transplantation in children. The TCRbeta library incorporated unique molecular identifiers. TCRdb fed the PCR reads into MiXCR, producing one record per CDR3 protein. The table includes under 20,000 distinct CDR3 sequences, 10% to 15% detected once. Sample: PBMCs, mostly from graft donor cells, taken 60 days after TCRalphabeta/CD19-depleted stem cell transplant. All receptors derive from a female patient aged 2-10 years who had a stem cell transplant for congenital amegakaryocytic thrombocytopenia, so the T cells may come from the graft donor.

The table lists this clonotype with a count of one. The chain links TRBV4-3 to TRBJ2-1; 8 bases line up with TRBD2. CDR1 and CDR2 from the germline V gene are LGHNA and YSLEER. The CDR3 is 16 amino acids. The CDR3 loop reads CSSHRRLAQTYNEQFF. CDR3 DNA: TGCAGCAGCCATAGGCGACTAGCGCAGACCTACAATGAGCAGTTCTTC.

This clonotype was detected many times. This chain joins TRBV20-1 and TRBJ2-3; D unclear. The germline V gene has CDR1 DFQATT and CDR2 SNEGSKA (reference sequence). Trimming stripped 5 bases from V and 2 bases from J, with 20 bases between. This CDR3 contains 16 residues. The CDR3 coding sequence is TGCAGTGCTCAGGAATTGGGCCCTACTAACACAGATACGCAGTATTTT. It translates to CSAQELGPTNTDTQYF.

This clonotype was recorded many times. The chain employs TRBV7-8 and TRBJ2-1, with 9 bases lining up with TRBD2. The CDR3 has 14 amino acids. V trimming: 2 bases; J trimming: 4 bases; junction bases outside the gene matches: 0. CDR1 is SGHVS and CDR2 is FQNEAQ in the germline V gene. The CDR3 sequence is CASSLSGRYNEQFF. For the CDR3, the DNA is TGTGCCAGCAGCTTAAGCGGGAGGTACAATGAGCAGTTCTTC.

Many counts were recorded for this clonotype. CDR3 protein: CSVAYTAWGGETQYF. The CDR3 nucleotides read TGCAGCGTGGCCTATACCGCGTGGGGGGGCGAGACCCAGTACTTC. This rearrangement joins TRBV29-1 to TRBJ2-5; D is possibly TRBD2 (7 bases). Germline lookup yields CDR1 SQVTM and CDR2 ANQGSEA. Trimming stripped 6 bases from V and 5 bases from J, with 22 bases between. The length of the CDR3 is 15 residues.

This clonotype has a count of ten or more. This rearrangement joins TRBV28 to TRBJ2-2; D not resolved. Trimming cost V 8 bases and J 3 bases, with 13 bases left between them. From germline, CDR1 is MDHEN and CDR2 SYDVKM. This CDR3 spans 14 amino acids. Written as DNA, the CDR3 is TGTGCCAGCCATTACCTCCGAGACACCGGGGAGCTGTTTTTT. Translated: CASHYLRDTGELFF.

The chain links TRBV3-1 to TRBJ2-3; D gene unclear. V lost 10 bases to trimming and J lost 3 bases, with 20 bases between them. Germline values: CDR1 LGHDT, CDR2 YNNKEL (reference sequence). CDR3 length equals 15 residues. The CDR3 protein is CATSTGQVLTDTQYF. CDR3 coding DNA: TGTGCCACCTCCACCGGGCAGGTTTTAACAGATACGCAGTATTTT.

This clonotype was seen many times. The genes are TRBV11-2 and TRBJ2-3; no definite D call. Germline V gives CDR1 SGHAT, CDR2 FQNNGV. CDR3 length: 15 amino acids. V dropped 5 bases and J dropped 1 base, with 13 bases sitting between them. CDR3 residues: CASSPIPGGTDTQYF. The CDR3, as DNA: TGTGCCAGCAGCCCGATCCCCGGAGGCACAGATACGCAGTATTTT.

The sample holds many counts of this clonotype. The chain joins TRBV12-3 or TRBV12-4 to TRBJ1-1; D call uncertain. The CDR3 spans 12 residues. V was clipped by 8 bases and J by 3 bases, with 10 bases between them. Here the CDR3 DNA reads TGTGCCAGCCGGGAGCCCCACACTGAAGCTTTCTTT. Translated, it gives CASREPHTEAFF.

This clonotype was observed many times. The chain couples TRBV6-1 to TRBJ1-2; possible D gene TRBD1, 6 bases. The V gene's germline CDR1 is MNHNS and CDR2 SASEGT. CDR3 length equals 12 residues. V was cut by 4 bases and J by 6 bases, with 9 bases left in between. The CDR3 loop reads CASSGQGNGYTF. The CDR3 bases are TGTGCCAGCAGTGGCCAGGGGAATGGCTACACCTTC.

This chain links TRBV28 with TRBJ2-7; 14 bases are shared with TRBD2. V lost 6 bases and J lost 2; bases outside the gene matches: 3. The germline gives CDR1 MDHEN, CDR2 SYDVKM. The CDR3 is 15 residues long. For the CDR3, the DNA is TGTGCCAGCAGCAGACTAGCGGGAGGGGCCTACGAGCAGTACTTC. It is translated as CASSRLAGGAYEQYF.

This chain connects TRBV19 to TRBJ1-5; 8 positions match TRBD1. This CDR3 contains 15 residues. Germline V gene data show CDR1 as LNHDA and CDR2 as SQIVND (reference sequence). V was pared by 5 bases and J by 5 bases, with 8 bases of the junction left unmatched. This CDR3 is CASSVQGARYQPQHF. The CDR3 nucleotides are TGTGCCAGTAGTGTTCAGGGGGCGCGGTATCAGCCCCAGCATTTT.

This clonotype showed up many times. The chain employs TRBV5-5 and TRBJ2-7, with TRBD2 matching over 7 bases. The ends lost 4 bases at V and 2 bases at J; junction bases unmatched: 9. The length of the CDR3 is 15 residues. CDR1 is SGHKS, CDR2 YYEKEE, per germline (reference sequence). CDR3 in DNA: TGTGCCAGCAGCCTGGACGCGGGAGTTACCTACGAGCAGTACTTC. It codes for CASSLDAGVTYEQYF. The full variable domain, rest sourced from reference TRBV5-5 and TRBJ2-7, is DAGVTQSPTHLIKTRGQQVTLRCSPISGHKSVSWYQQVLGQGPQFIFQYYEKEERGRGNFPDRFSARQFPNYSSELNVNALLLGDSALYLCASSLDAGVTYEQYFGPGTRLTVT.

This clonotype was counted at least ten times. The chain links TRBV7-6 to TRBJ1-1, with TRBD1 matching 7 bases. The CDR3 has 15 amino acids. The trim removed 5 bases at V and 7 bases at J, leaving 13 bases unmatched. Germline V gives CDR1 SGHVS, CDR2 FNYEAQ. The CDR3 nucleotides are TGTGCCAGCAGCCCCAAGGACAGGCCAGAGGTTGAAGCTTTCTTT. The encoded protein is CASSPKDRPEVEAFF. The full variable domain, completed using reference TRBV7-6 and TRBJ1-1, is GAGVSQSPRYKVTKRGQDVALRCDPISGHVSLYWYRQALGQGPEFLTYFNYEAQQDKSGLPNDRFSAERPEGSISTLTIQRTEQRDSAMYRCASSPKDRPEVEAFFGQGTRLTVV.

This clonotype was counted many times. The gene calls are TRBV20-1 and TRBJ2-5; the D gene is possibly TRBD1 (6 bases). From germline, CDR1 is DFQATT and CDR2 SNEGSKA (reference sequence). The CDR3 extends over 17 amino acids. The V gene lost 1 base and the J gene lost 2 bases, with 20 bases spanning the gap. CDR3 sequence: CSARASLQGPSQETQYF. CDR3 in DNA: TGCAGTGCTAGAGCCTCCCTACAGGGCCCTTCTCAAGAGACCCAGTACTTC.

The table lists this clonotype with many counts. This chain links TRBV6-1 with TRBJ1-1; TRBD1 might be the D (5 bases). The CDR3 totals 16 residues. The V end was cut by 7 bases, the J end by 1 base, with 19 bases between. The germline V gene has CDR1 MNHNS and CDR2 SASEGT. The CDR3 DNA sequence: TGTGCCAGCATCGCTCCCCCCAGGGAGAAGAACACTGAAGCTTTCTTT. This sequence encodes CASIAPPREKNTEAFF.

V gene TRBV2 combines with J gene TRBJ2-1; 14 positions match TRBD2. V lost 11 bases, J lost 0 bases, and 12 bases stayed unmatched. In germline, CDR1 is SNHLY, CDR2 FYNNEI. The CDR3 covers 18 residues. The CDR3 loop reads CACCLGTSGSASYNEQFF. The CDR3 DNA sequence: TGTGCCTGCTGTTTAGGGACTAGCGGGAGTGCCTCCTACAATGAGCAGTTCTTC.

This sequence joins TRBV6-4 and TRBJ2-3; D call uncertain. Germline values: CDR1 MRHNA, CDR2 SNTAGT. V lost 0 bases and J 6 bases, leaving 1 base between the germline ends. This CDR3 spans 11 amino acids. CDR3 nucleotide sequence: TGTGCCAGCAGTGACTCGGATACGCAGTATTTT. Encoded protein: CASSDSDTQYF.

In this sample, this clonotype turned up many times. The CDR3, as DNA: TGCGCCAGCAGCTTGGGATTCTTGGGACTAGCGACAGATACGCAGTATTTT. Translating gives CASSLGFLGLATDTQYF. V usage is TRBV5-1 and J usage is TRBJ2-3, with TRBD2 identical over 10 bases. The CDR3 is 17 residues long. J gave up 3 bases and V 0 bases, and 7 bases lay outside the gene matches. CDR1 is SGHRS and CDR2 is YFSETQ in the germline V gene.

This clonotype has at least ten counts. Here the CDR3 DNA reads TGCAGTGCTAGAGATTCAAAGGAATCCATTTATAATTCACCCCTCCACTTT. Residues: CSARDSKESIYNSPLHF. The chain links TRBV20-1 to TRBJ1-6, with unresolved D. The CDR3 has 17 residues. The germline CDR1 and CDR2 sequences are DFQATT and SNEGSKA (reference sequence). Between the trimmed V and J ends, which lost 0 bases and 4 bases, there was a span of 16 bases.

This clonotype was detected many times. V and J are TRBV7-2 and TRBJ1-1; the D gene is possibly TRBD1 (6 bases). V shed 1 base and J shed 8 bases, with 17 bases lying between them. CDR1 is SGHTA and CDR2 is FQGNSA in the germline V gene. This CDR3 contains 15 residues. The CDR3 region is CASSLGAGATLEAFF. Written as DNA, the CDR3 is TGTGCCAGCAGCTTAGGTGCGGGGGCGACCTTAGAAGCTTTCTTT.